The 2 T cell receptor beta chains given below trace back to one sample, sequenced in a study of Ad26.COV2.S vaccination and SARS-CoV-2 variants. TCRdb's table, derived via immunoSEQ multiplex PCR, lists solely in-frame clones and lacks some. The sample yields hundreds of thousands of clones, around 90% seen once. Regarding treatment: some 20 received Ad26.COV2.S at low or high dose, single or two shots; 5 received placebo; per-sample allocation not given. Sampling was performed 63 days after the first vaccine or placebo injection. Sequences were derived from peripheral blood, sampled in a trial of Ad26.COV2.S vaccine versus placebo. These receptors were collected from a person between 18 and 59 years old who received the Ad26.COV2.S COVID-19 vaccine or a placebo.

V and J are TRBV28 and TRBJ1-1, with 8 bases aligning to TRBD1. This CDR3 region has 14 residues. V shed 7 bases and J 5 bases; nucleotides not matched to a gene: 9. The germline V gene encodes CDR1 MDHEN and CDR2 SYDVKM. Written as DNA, the CDR3 is TGTGCCAGCACCGCAGGGGGCCGAGGGACTGAAGCTTTCTTT. Its protein is CASTAGGRGTEAFF.

The chain has TRBV2 and TRBJ2-2, with 8 bases matching TRBD2. Germline-derived CDR1 and CDR2 are SNHLY and FYNNEI. V lost 3 bases to trimming and J lost 7 bases; unmatched junction nucleotides: 19. CDR3 length: 19 residues. CDR3 nucleotides: TGTGCCAGCAGTGAGAGGGGCCCTAGTAGCGGGAAAAGTATCGGGGAGCTGTTTTTT. Translation: CASSERGPSSGKSIGELFF.